This entry describes one T cell receptor (beta chain). Antigen specificity is unknown. The identical CDR3 is also encoded by other nucleotide sequences in the sample. These data are taken from a study of shared clonotypes between healthy human individuals. Study conclusions and caveats: Naive subsets generally exceeded memory subsets in estimated richness. Sharing of clonotypes among donors was expected to vary with sequencing depth. In having few donors, the study represented limited genetic and exposure-history diversity.

Deep was the level used in running the assay. Generated by immunoSEQ multiplex PCR, the TCRdb table keeps only in-frame clones and is missing some. Of about 2.1 million clones detected, about 93% appear once; the ten largest clones hold under 2%. Selected positively for CCR7 and CD45RO-negative, naive CD8 cells excluded terminally differentiated effector memory CD45RA+ cells. The V segment lost 3 bases and the J segment 2 bases; nucleotides outside the gene matches: 2. Germline V gene sequence: CDR1 ENHRY, CDR2 SYGVKD. The CDR3 contains 14 residues. Sequencing was performed on naive CD8+ T cells from PBMCs. The chain uses TRBV10-3 and TRBJ2-5, with TRBD2 matching over 8 bases. This TCR was sampled from a man aged 18-30 years in good health. Some clones in this sample may be carry-over from other donors' samples. In nucleotides, the CDR3 is TGTGCCATCAGTGAATCGGGGGGGCAAGAGACCCAGTACTTC. Amino acids: CAISESGGQETQYF.